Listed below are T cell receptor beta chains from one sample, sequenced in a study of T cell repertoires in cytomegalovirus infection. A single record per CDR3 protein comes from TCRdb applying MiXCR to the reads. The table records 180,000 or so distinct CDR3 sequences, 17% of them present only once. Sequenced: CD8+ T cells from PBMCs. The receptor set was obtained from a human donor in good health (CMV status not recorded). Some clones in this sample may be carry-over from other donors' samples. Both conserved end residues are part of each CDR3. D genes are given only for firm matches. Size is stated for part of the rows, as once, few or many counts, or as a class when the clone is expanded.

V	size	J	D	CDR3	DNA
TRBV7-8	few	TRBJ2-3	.	CASSPGEWTDTQYF	TGTGCCAGCAGCCCAGGGGAGTGGACAGATACGCAGTATTTT
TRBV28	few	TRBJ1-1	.	CASSLWAGLNTEAFF	TGTGCCAGCAGTTTATGGGCGGGATTGAACACTGAAGCTTTCTTT
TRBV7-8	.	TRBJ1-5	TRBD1	CASSRDRDRPQHF	TGTGCCAGCAGTCGCGACAGGGATCGGCCCCAGCATTTT
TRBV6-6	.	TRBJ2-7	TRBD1	CASSYSPYGQGLYEQYF	TGTGCCAGCAGTTACTCACCCTACGGACAGGGCCTCTACGAGCAGTACTTC
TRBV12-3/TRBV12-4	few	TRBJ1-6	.	CASSLLTGRAPLHF	TGTGCCAGCAGTTTATTGACAGGTCGGGCACCCCTCCACTTT
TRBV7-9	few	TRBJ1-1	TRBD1	CASSGQGAIAEAFF	TGTGCCAGCAGCGGACAGGGGGCGATCGCTGAAGCTTTCTTT
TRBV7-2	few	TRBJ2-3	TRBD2	CASSPNGGSSTDTQYF	TGTGCCAGCAGCCCCAACGGCGGGAGTAGCACAGATACGCAGTATTTT
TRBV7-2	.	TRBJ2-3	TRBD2	CASSVRGFTGGPPDTQYF	TGTGCCAGCAGCGTCCGGGGGTTTACGGGGGGGCCCCCAGATACGCAGTATTTT
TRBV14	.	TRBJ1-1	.	CASSGRVYTEAFF	TGTGCCAGCAGCGGCCGGGTCTACACTGAAGCTTTCTTT
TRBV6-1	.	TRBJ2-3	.	CASSAGDGADTQYF	TGTGCCAGCAGTGCCGGGGATGGTGCAGATACGCAGTATTTT
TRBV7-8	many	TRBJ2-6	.	CASSPRLGPLSSGANVLTF	TGTGCCAGCAGCCCGAGATTAGGGCCCTTGAGCTCTGGGGCCAACGTCCTGACTTTC
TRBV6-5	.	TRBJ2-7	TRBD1	CASSYSGTGDEQYF	TGTGCCAGCAGTTACTCTGGGACAGGGGACGAGCAGTACTTC
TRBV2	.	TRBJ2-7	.	CASSELDRMNNEQYF	TGTGCCAGCAGTGAATTGGACCGCATGAACAACGAGCAGTACTTC
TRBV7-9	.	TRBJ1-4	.	CASSLGEGPNEKLFF	TGTGCCAGCAGCTTAGGAGAAGGGCCTAATGAAAAACTGTTTTTT
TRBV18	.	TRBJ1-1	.	CASSPPFGPGDFF	TGTGCCAGCTCACCACCCTTTGGACCGGGGGATTTCTTT
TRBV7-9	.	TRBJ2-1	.	CASSPWQGRGGEQFF	TGTGCCAGCAGCCCCTGGCAGGGCCGAGGGGGTGAGCAGTTCTTC
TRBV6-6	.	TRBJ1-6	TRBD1	CASRGQGDSPLHF	TGTGCCAGCAGGGGACAGGGTGATTCACCCCTCCACTTT
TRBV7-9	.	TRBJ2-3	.	CASSERDFGADTQYF	TGTGCCAGCAGCGAACGGGACTTTGGGGCAGATACGCAGTATTTT
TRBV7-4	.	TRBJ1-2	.	CASSSYREDTF	TGTGCCAGCAGCTCATATCGGGAAGACACCTTC
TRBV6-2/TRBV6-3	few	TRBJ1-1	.	CASSYWAGAPGVEAFF	TGTGCCAGCAGTTACTGGGCAGGGGCCCCAGGTGTTGAAGCTTTCTTT
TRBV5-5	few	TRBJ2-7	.	CASSSQGPIYEQYF	TGTGCCAGCAGCTCACAGGGTCCTATCTACGAGCAGTACTTC
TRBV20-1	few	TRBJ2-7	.	CSARPGGRSSYEQYF	TGCAGTGCTAGACCGGGGGGCAGGAGCTCCTACGAGCAGTACTTC
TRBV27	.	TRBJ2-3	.	CASSFPGEVVDTQYF	TGTGCCAGCAGTTTCCCAGGGGAGGTGGTAGATACGCAGTATTTT
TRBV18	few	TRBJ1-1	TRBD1	CASSQGQGASTEAFF	TGTGCCAGCTCACAAGGACAGGGGGCGAGCACTGAAGCTTTCTTT
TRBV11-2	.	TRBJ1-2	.	CASSSRGGDGYTF	TGTGCCAGCAGCTCCCGTGGGGGAGATGGCTACACCTTC
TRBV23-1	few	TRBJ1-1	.	CASSPPGGGVTLGTEAFF	TGCGCCAGCAGTCCCCCCGGGGGGGGCGTTACTCTGGGCACTGAAGCTTTCTTT
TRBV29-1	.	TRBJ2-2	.	CSVEVAGQGYIGELFF	TGCAGCGTTGAAGTAGCCGGGCAGGGGTATATCGGGGAGCTGTTTTTT
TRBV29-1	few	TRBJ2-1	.	CSVLGMSYNEQFF	TGCAGCGTTCTGGGTATGTCCTACAATGAGCAGTTCTTC
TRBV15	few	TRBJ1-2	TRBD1	CATSRGPGQGYGYTF	TGTGCCACCAGCAGAGGACCGGGACAGGGGTATGGCTACACCTTC
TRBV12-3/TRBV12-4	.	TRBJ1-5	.	CASSYDSGRQPQHF	TGTGCCAGCAGTTACGACAGTGGTCGTCAGCCCCAGCATTTT
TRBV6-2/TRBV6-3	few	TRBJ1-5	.	CASSYPGRGSNQPQHF	TGTGCCAGCAGTTACCCCGGCCGTGGAAGCAATCAGCCCCAGCATTTT
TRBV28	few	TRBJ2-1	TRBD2	CASSQLAGHNEQFF	TGTGCCAGCAGCCAACTAGCGGGACACAATGAGCAGTTCTTC
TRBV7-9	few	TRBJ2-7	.	CASSVDSYEQYF	TGTGCCAGCAGCGTGGACAGCTACGAGCAGTACTTC
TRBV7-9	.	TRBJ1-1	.	CASSSPPGLGNTEAFF	TGTGCCAGCAGCTCTCCGCCGGGACTCGGTAACACTGAAGCTTTCTTT
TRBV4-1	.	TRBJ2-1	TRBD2	CASSPRVAGGQWEQFF	TGCGCCAGCAGCCCCCGGGTAGCGGGGGGACAATGGGAGCAGTTCTTC
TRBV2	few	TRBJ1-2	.	CASSEYPGTREDYTF	TGTGCCAGCAGTGAATATCCAGGCACCCGGGAAGACTACACCTTC
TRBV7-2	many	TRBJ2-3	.	CASSKGGMGTDTQYF	TGTGCCAGCAGCAAAGGGGGGATGGGCACAGATACGCAGTATTTT
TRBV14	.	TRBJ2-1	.	CASSHDYRVSYNEQFF	TGTGCCAGCAGCCACGATTACAGGGTTTCCTACAATGAGCAGTTCTTC
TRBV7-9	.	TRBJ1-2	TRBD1	CASSFSDRVKGYTF	TGTGCCAGCAGTTTTTCGGACAGGGTAAAGGGCTACACCTTC
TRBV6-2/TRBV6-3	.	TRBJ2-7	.	CASTPIENSYEQYF	TGTGCCAGCACCCCAATAGAAAACTCCTACGAGCAGTACTTC
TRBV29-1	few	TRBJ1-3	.	CSVERAGSGNTIYF	TGCAGCGTTGAAAGGGCAGGGTCCGGAAACACCATATATTTT
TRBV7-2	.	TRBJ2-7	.	CASSLATHYEQYF	TGTGCCAGCAGCTTAGCCACACACTACGAGCAGTACTTC
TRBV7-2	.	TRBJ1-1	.	CASSFWVDGPDTEAFF	TGTGCCAGCAGCTTCTGGGTCGACGGGCCCGACACTGAAGCTTTCTTT
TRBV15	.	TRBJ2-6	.	CATSRDVTGFRAGANVLTF	TGTGCCACCAGCAGAGATGTGACAGGCTTTAGGGCTGGGGCCAACGTCCTGACTTTC
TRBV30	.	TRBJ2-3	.	CAWSVGVTSTDTQYF	TGTGCCTGGAGTGTAGGTGTAACTAGCACAGATACGCAGTATTTT
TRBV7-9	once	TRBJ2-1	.	CASSLVTTSAYNEQFF	TGTGCCAGCAGCTTAGTGACGACGTCCGCCTACAATGAGCAGTTCTTC
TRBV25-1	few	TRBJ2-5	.	CASSDIASPRETQYF	TGTGCCAGCAGTGATATAGCCAGCCCTCGCGAGACCCAGTACTTC
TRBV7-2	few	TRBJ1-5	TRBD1	CASSLSWDRENQPQHF	TGTGCCAGCAGCTTATCCTGGGACAGGGAAAATCAGCCCCAGCATTTT
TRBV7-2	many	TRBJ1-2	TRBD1	CASSSSAGTDFNYGYTF	TGTGCCAGCAGCAGCTCGGCCGGGACAGATTTTAACTATGGCTACACCTTC
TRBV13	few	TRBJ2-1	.	CASRRRAHNEQFF	TGTGCCAGCAGACGGAGGGCTCACAATGAGCAGTTCTTC